This T cell receptor (beta chain) was sequenced for a study of T cell repertoires in cytomegalovirus infection. Overall study: Both recently identified HLA-C-restricted and well-studied HLA-B-restricted CMV epitopes were used in the study. It can be stated that public TCR beta signatures indicated CMV infection as well as a matching HLA type. Study outcomes and limitations: The cumulative frequency of public TCR beta families distinguished individuals who carried CMV together with the relevant HLA. Dominant in the ex vivo response were TCR beta clonotypes restricted by HLA-C and specific for CMV.

As for this clonotype: What it binds is unknown.

The CDR3 extends over 15 amino acids. V was clipped by 2 bases and J by 5 bases; unmatched bases: 5. CDR1 and CDR2 (germline): SGHVS, FQNEAQ. Using its own MiXCR run on the reads, TCRdb lists one record per CDR3 protein. The sample gives approximately 340,000 distinct CDR3 sequences, almost 30% of which show up once; roughly 20% is in the top ten. The sample consisted of cultured PBMCs, taken from culture after CMV antigen stimulation. This chain joins TRBV7-8 and TRBJ2-1, with 8 positions matching TRBD2. The receptor's source is a human donor in good health (CMV status not recorded). Some clones in this sample may be carry-over from other donors' samples. For the CDR3, the DNA is TGTGCCAGCAGCTTATACGTAGCGGGGAACAATGAGCAGTTCTTC. Protein product: CASSLYVAGNNEQFF.